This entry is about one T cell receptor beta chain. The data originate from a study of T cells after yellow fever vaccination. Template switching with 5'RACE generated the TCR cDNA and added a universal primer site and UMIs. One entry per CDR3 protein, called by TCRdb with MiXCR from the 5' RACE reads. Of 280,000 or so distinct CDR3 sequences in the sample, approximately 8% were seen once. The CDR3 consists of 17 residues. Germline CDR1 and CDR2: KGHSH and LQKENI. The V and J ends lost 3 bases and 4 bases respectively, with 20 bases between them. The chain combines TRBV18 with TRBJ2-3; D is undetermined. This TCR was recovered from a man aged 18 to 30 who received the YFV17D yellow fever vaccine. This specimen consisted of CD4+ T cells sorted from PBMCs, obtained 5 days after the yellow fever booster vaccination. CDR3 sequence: CASSPSRRLTQSDTQYF. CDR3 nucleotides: TGTGCCAGCTCACCTTCCCGCAGACTCACCCAGTCAGATACGCAGTATTTT.